This T cell receptor (beta chain) was sequenced during a study of prognosis after radiotherapy for stage I lung cancer. The TCR beta CDR3 region was amplified from genomic DNA, with two rounds of multiplex PCR being used for the amplification. The use of primers specific to each TRBV and TRBJ gene characterized first-round PCR. TCRdb used MiXCR to reprocess the multiplex PCR reads, holding one entry per CDR3 protein. The table has fewer than 40,000 distinct CDR3 sequences, 25% to 40% seen once. The study, taken as a whole, reports: In patients who developed distant metastases, Shannon entropy measured after stereotactic body radiation therapy was lower, and baseline Shannon entropy was not associated with metastases.

This clonotype appeared many times. Its antigen is currently unknown. This specimen was PBMCs, taken before or after stereotactic body radiation therapy (not recorded which). The receptor was isolated from a donor over 45 with non-small cell lung cancer.

The chain's CDR3 is CATSAQRLDYNEQFF. In DNA, the CDR3 is TGTGCCACCAGTGCGCAGCGGCTTGACTACAATGAGCAGTTCTTC. The chain carries TRBV24-1 and TRBJ2-1, with D possibly matching TRBD2 (5 bases). The CDR3 is made up of 15 amino acids. Trimming shortened V by 5 bases and J by 3 bases, and 13 bases separated the two germline ends. Per germline, CDR1 KGHDR and CDR2 SFDVKD.